These 8 T cell receptor beta chains share one sample of origin, sequenced in a study of shared clonotypes between healthy human individuals. Clones were sequenced by immunoSEQ multiplex PCR, and TCRdb holds only the in-frame ones, with some missing. The repertoire consists of fewer than 1.8 million clones, with roughly 98.5% occurring once and the leading ten covering over 0.3%. The material sequenced was naive CD4+ T cells sorted from blood. Subset meaning: CD45RA+ positively selected. The receptors were sampled from a man aged 25-40 years in good health.

This chain joins TRBV5-4 and TRBJ1-1; D not resolved. This CDR3 region has 15 residues. V was trimmed by 4 bases and J by 0 bases, leaving 13 bases between them. Germline V gene lookup returns CDR1 SGHNT and CDR2 YYREEE (reference sequence). CDR3 in amino acids: CASSLSTSMNTEAFF. CDR3 coding DNA: TGTGCCAGCAGCCTCTCGACTAGTATGAACACTGAAGCTTTCTTT. Drawing the rest from reference TRBV5-4 and TRBJ1-1, the complete variable domain is ETGVTQSPTHLIKTRGQQVTLRCSSQSGHNTVSWYQQALGQGPQFIFQYYREEENGRGNFPPRFSGLQFPNYSSELNVNALELDDSALYLCASSLSTSMNTEAFFGQGTRLTVV.

This chain connects TRBV6-5 to TRBJ2-1; 8 bases match TRBD2. Germline V gene sequence: CDR1 MNHEY, CDR2 SVGAGI. The junction had 5 bases not matched to a gene; V was cut back by 7 bases and J by 6 bases. This CDR3 region has 13 residues. This chain's CDR3 is CASTGTRANEQFF. The CDR3 nucleotides read TGTGCCAGCACCGGGACTAGAGCCAATGAGCAGTTCTTC.

The rearrangement uses TRBV7-6 and TRBJ1-2, with no clear D. This CDR3 region has 15 residues. The germline CDR1 and CDR2 sequences are SGHVS and FNYEAQ. V gave up 5 bases and J gave up 5 bases, with 18 bases separating them. CDR3 residues: CASSPRPGANYGYTF. CDR3 in DNA: TGTGCCAGCAGCCCCCGCCCGGGCGCGAATTATGGCTACACCTTC.

This clone has just one count. CDR3 protein: CASRALWGVGDEQYF. The CDR3 bases are TGTGCCAGCAGGGCTTTGTGGGGTGTGGGCGACGAGCAGTACTTC. J is TRBJ2-7 and V is TRBV27; D is unclear. Germline CDR1 reads MNHEY; CDR2 reads SMNVEV (reference sequence). The CDR3 consists of 15 residues. V was clipped by 6 bases and J by 5 bases, with 20 bases between them.

In the case of this clone: Other nucleotide sequences from this sample produce the same CDR3. This chain uses TRBV5-1 with TRBJ2-7, with D perhaps matching TRBD1 (6 bases). CDR3 length: 14 residues. V lost 0 bases and J 2 bases, leaving 9 bases between the germline ends. Germline assignment: CDR1 SGHRS and CDR2 YFSETQ. The CDR3 loop reads CASSLDGTTYEQYF. The CDR3 DNA is TGCGCCAGCAGCTTGGATGGGACAACCTACGAGCAGTACTTC. Full variable domain (rest looked up from reference TRBV5-1 and TRBJ2-7): KAGVTQTPRYLIKTRGQQVTLSCSPISGHRSVSWYQQTPGQGLQFLFEYFSETQRNKGNFPGRFSGRQFSNSRSEMNVSTLELGDSALYLCASSLDGTTYEQYFGPGTRLTVT.

This clone was seen just once. V gene TRBV19 combines with J gene TRBJ1-2; unclear D gene. The CDR3 is 12 residues long. V was pared by 3 bases and J by 6 bases, with 8 bases between. Germline V lookup: CDR1 LNHDA, CDR2 SQIVND (reference sequence). The chain's CDR3 is CASSIRDNGYTF. The DNA of the CDR3 is TGTGCCAGTAGTATCCGGGATAATGGCTACACCTTC. The full variable domain, with the rest looked up from reference TRBV19 and TRBJ1-2, is DGGITQSPKYLFRKEGQNVTLSCEQNLNHDAMYWYRQDPGQGLRLIYYSQIVNDFQKGDIAEGYSVSREKKESFPLTVTSAQKNPTAFYLCASSIRDNGYTFGSGTRLTVV.

In its sample, this clone was seen once. V usage is TRBV29-1 and J usage is TRBJ1-1; D is perhaps TRBD1 (5 bases). The V gene lost 6 bases and the J gene lost 4 bases, with 9 bases spanning the gap. Looked up from germline, CDR1 is SQVTM and CDR2 is ANQGSEA. There are 11 residues in the CDR3. CDR3 in DNA: TGCAGCGTAGGGACTTCCACTGAAGCTTTCTTT. This gives the protein CSVGTSTEAFF.

This clone appeared a single time. V usage is TRBV19 and J usage is TRBJ2-7; TRBD1 is a possible D gene (5 bases). CDR3 length: 13 residues. V lost 5 bases and J 7 bases, leaving 15 bases between the germline ends. Per the germline V gene, CDR1 is LNHDA and CDR2 is SQIVND (reference sequence). The CDR3 sequence is CASSPRQFYEQYF. The CDR3 nucleotides read TGTGCCAGTAGTCCCCGACAGTTTTATGAGCAGTACTTC.